This T cell receptor (beta chain) was found in a study of Ad26.COV2.S vaccination and SARS-CoV-2 variants. As for this clone: The antigen remains unidentified.

Only in-frame clones appear in the TCRdb table, and some are missing; sequencing was by immunoSEQ multiplex PCR. The data contain some 640,000 clones, more than 80% of them seen just once; the ten biggest clones take up approximately 1.5%. The length of the CDR3 is 13 residues. The germline gives CDR1 SQVTM, CDR2 ANQGSEA. V lost 8 bases, J lost 0 bases, and 13 bases lay in between. Findings and limits, study-wide: The TCR breadth and depth analyses may have produced an underestimate of total T cell responses.

Treatment reported: 15 to 20 received Ad26.COV2.S at low or high dose, single or two shots; five or six received placebo; per-sample allocation not given. Following the first vaccine or placebo injection, samples were taken on day 63. This specimen consisted of peripheral blood, obtained in a trial of Ad26.COV2.S vaccine versus placebo. This sequence joins TRBV29-1 and TRBJ1-1; no firm D call. This receptor was taken from a person between 18 and 59 years old who received the Ad26.COV2.S COVID-19 vaccine or a placebo. The CDR3 spells CSLKRAMNTEAFF. In DNA, the CDR3 is TGCAGCTTAAAGCGGGCCATGAACACTGAAGCTTTCTTT.